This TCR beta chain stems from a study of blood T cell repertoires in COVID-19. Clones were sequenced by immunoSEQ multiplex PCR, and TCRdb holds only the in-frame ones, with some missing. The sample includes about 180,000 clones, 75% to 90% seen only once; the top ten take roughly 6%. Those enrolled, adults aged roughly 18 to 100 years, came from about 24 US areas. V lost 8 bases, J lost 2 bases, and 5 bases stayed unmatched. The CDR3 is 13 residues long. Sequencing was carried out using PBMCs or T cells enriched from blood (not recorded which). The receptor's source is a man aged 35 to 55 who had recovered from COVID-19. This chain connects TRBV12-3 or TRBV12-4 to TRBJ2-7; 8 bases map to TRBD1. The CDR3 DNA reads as TGTGCCAGCGGTCCAGGGGGCCCCTACGAGCAGTACTTC. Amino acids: CASGPGGPYEQYF.